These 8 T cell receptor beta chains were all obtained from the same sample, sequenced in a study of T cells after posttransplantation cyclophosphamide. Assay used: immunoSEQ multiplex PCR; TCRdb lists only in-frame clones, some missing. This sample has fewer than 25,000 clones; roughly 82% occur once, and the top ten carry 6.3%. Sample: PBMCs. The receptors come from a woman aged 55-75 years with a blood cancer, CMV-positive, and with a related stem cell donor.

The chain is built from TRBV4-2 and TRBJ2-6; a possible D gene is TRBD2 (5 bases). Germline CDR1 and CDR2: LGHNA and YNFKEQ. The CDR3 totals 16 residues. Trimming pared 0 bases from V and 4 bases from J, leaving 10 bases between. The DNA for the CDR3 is TGTGCCAGCAGCCAAGATACGGGATGGGGGGCCAACGTCCTGACTTTC. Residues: CASSQDTGWGANVLTF.

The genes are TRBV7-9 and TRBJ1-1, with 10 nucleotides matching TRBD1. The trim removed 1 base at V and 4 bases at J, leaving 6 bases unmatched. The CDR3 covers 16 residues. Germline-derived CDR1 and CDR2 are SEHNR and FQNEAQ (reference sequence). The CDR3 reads CASSLGRDRGGTEAFF. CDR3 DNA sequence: TGTGCCAGCAGCTTAGGACGGGACAGGGGTGGCACTGAAGCTTTCTTT.

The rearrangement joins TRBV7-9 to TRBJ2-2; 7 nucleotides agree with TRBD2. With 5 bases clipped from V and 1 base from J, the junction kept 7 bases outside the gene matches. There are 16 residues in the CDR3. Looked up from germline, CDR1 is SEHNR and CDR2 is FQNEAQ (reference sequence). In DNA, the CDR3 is TGTGCCAGCAGCCCAACTAGCGCCCAGAACACCGGGGAGCTGTTTTTT. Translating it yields CASSPTSAQNTGELFF.

The CDR3 is CASSLDCGRGKTQYF. CDR3 nucleotides: TGTGCCAGCAGCTTAGATTGCGGGAGGGGTAAGACCCAGTACTTC. The chain joins TRBV11-3 to TRBJ2-5, with TRBD2 matching over 9 bases. The V gene's germline CDR1 is SGHNT and CDR2 YENEEA. The CDR3 consists of 15 residues. After removal of 0 bases from V and 6 bases from J, the junction contained 5 bases not matched to a gene.

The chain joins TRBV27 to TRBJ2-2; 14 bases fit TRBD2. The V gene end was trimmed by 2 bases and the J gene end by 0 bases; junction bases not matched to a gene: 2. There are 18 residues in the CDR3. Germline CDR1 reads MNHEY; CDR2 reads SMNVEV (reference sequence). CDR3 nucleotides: TGTGCCAGCAGTTTAAAGGGACTAGCGGGAGCGAACACCGGGGAGCTGTTTTTT. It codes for CASSLKGLAGANTGELFF.

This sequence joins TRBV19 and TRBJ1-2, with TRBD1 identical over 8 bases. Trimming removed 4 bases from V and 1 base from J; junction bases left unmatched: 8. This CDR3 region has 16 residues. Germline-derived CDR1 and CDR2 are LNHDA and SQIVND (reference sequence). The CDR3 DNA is TGTGCCAGTAGTACTACCGGGACAGGTTTTAACTATGGCTACACCTTC. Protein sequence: CASSTTGTGFNYGYTF.

CDR3 coding DNA: TGTGCCAGCAGCCCATTGGGCGGGACGAACACCGGGGAGCTGTTTTTT. This sequence encodes CASSPLGGTNTGELFF. The rearrangement joins TRBV9 to TRBJ2-2; D might be TRBD2 (6 bases). V was pared by 4 bases and J by 0 bases, with 13 bases between. The CDR3 has 16 amino acids. The germline gives CDR1 SGDLS, CDR2 YYNGEE.

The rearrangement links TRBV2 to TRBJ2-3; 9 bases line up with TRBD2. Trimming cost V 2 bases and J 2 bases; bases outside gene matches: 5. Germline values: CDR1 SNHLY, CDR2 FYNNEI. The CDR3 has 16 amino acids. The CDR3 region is CASSELAGHFTDTQYF. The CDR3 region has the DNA TGTGCCAGCAGTGAACTAGCGGGGCATTTCACAGATACGCAGTATTTT. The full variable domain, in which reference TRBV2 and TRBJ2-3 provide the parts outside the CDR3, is EPEVTQTPSHQVTQMGQEVILRCVPISNHLYFYWYRQILGQKVEFLVSFYNNEISEKSEIFDDQFSVERPDGSNFTLKIRSTKLEDSAMYFCASSELAGHFTDTQYFGPGTRLTVL.